This T cell receptor (beta chain) originates from a study of T cells in Graves' hyperthyroidism and ophthalmopathy. The TCR beta CDR3 regions underwent amplification using RNA transcripts as the source. The TCR CDR3 first-round RT-PCR relied on the HTBI primer set. TCRdb recomputed calls from the multiplex PCR reads with MiXCR, one row per CDR3 protein. This sample yields more than 350,000 distinct CDR3 sequences, of which 15% are seen a single time; roughly a fifth belongs to the top ten. CDR3 length: 14 residues. Germline values: CDR1 SGHTA, CDR2 FQGNSA. With 4 bases removed from V and 5 bases from J, the gap between germline ends came to 14 bases. Study results and limitations: Stable hyperthyroidism was told apart from ophthalmopathy by a model built on 13 V-J features. In the blood, most expanded thyroid clonotypes above 0.001 appeared as well.

For this clonotype: Its antigen is undetermined.

The V gene is TRBV7-2, the J gene TRBJ2-5; D not certain. The material sequenced was blood. This sequence originates from a woman aged 55-69 years with Graves' ophthalmopathy. The DNA for the CDR3 is TGTGCCAGCAGCTCAGGAGTTAGCAGGGAGACCCAGTACTTC. Translated, it gives CASSSGVSRETQYF.